This T cell receptor (beta chain) was retrieved from a study of cytomegalovirus exposure and HLA in healthy donors (dated by TCRdb to 2015 to 2018). Describing the broader study: An earlier analysis of approximately 640 of the donors reported more than 250 Gb of sequence data and roughly 100 million unique TCR beta sequences from about 179 million T cells. An early release covering roughly 580 HLA-typed donors comprised roughly 300 gigabases of sequencing data and about 90 million unique TCR sequences. Of the roughly 400 genotyped donors, 81% fell in the genetic ancestry cluster associated with self-reported Caucasian donors. The study aimed to test whether cataloging public T cell receptors could reveal signatures of past pathogen exposure. The T cell repertoires of some 670 subjects were profiled by immunosequencing and related to cytomegalovirus serostatus. Along with the approximately 700-subject first cohort, a separate validation cohort of about 110 different subjects was used. The study combined high-throughput TCR immunosequencing, statistical association of individual TCRs with disease status, and machine learning to predict cytomegalovirus infection status. To study patterns of TCR occurrence, a later analysis re-analyzed previously published TCR beta repertoires from under 750 donors and added high-resolution HLA genotyping. The later analysis used no new phenotypic data to find candidate immune exposures, relying instead on TCR beta sequences and their occurrence across donors. An earlier analysis of more than 450 of the donors used high-throughput TCR beta sequencing to judge whether each TCR beta V gene segment behaved as functional or pseudogenic. Donor age, sex, ethnicity and CMV serostatus were compiled together with the repertoire data. A later genetic analysis used genome-wide SNP genotypes for about 55% of the 666 donors, treating that subset as a discovery cohort. All discovery cohort repertoires had been generated using a single sequencing platform. Both class I and class II loci were covered by HLA typing, at four-digit resolution. Typing coverage differed by locus: A, B, C, DRB1 and DQB1 were typed in roughly 620-630 donors, DQA1 in roughly 500, DPA1 in 606, and DPB1 in approximately 450. Roughly 5 DR-DQ haplotypes were handled as single units for association and clustering because linkage in the cohort was strong. Among about 360 genotyped donors of the cohort, an average of roughly 240,000 unique TCR beta nucleotide sequences were sequenced per donor, roughly 18% of them non-productive.

In its sample, this clone was seen once. Its antigen is not yet known. Base qualities are missing; no much larger clone stands one base away. In the germline V gene (reference sequence), CDR1 corresponds to MNHEY and CDR2 to SMNVEV. V is cut by 6 bases and J by 7 bases, and the space between the germline ends is 16 bases. The CDR3, from cysteine to phenylalanine, totals 14 residues. Solely the CDR3 DNA is kept, with 42 bases framed from the first base. The cohort consisted of approximately 690 healthy bone marrow donors. All cohort members were sampled while nominally healthy, although unrecorded immune exposures were likely present. The donor was CMV seropositive and belonged to the group of 250 to 350 seropositive cohort members. Each donor provided a peripheral blood sample, and peripheral blood mononuclear cells were used for TCR beta sequencing. The Qiagen DNeasy Blood Extraction Kit was used to extract genomic DNA from the blood cell samples.

Libraries were constructed by the immunoSEQ multiplex PCR assay. A mixture of 60 forward primers for TCR Vbeta segments and 13 reverse primers for TCR Jbeta segments was used in the multiplex PCR. The CDR3 region of rearranged TCR beta genes was amplified from genomic DNA with a multiplex PCR assay. On the Illumina HiSeq System, the amplified TCR beta libraries were sequenced as 87-base-pair reads. The study's processing was this. In a later analysis, 80 million or so unique TCR beta chains were counted across the 650 to 700 repertoires, and about 9.9 million of these chains were shared by at least two donors. A nearest-neighbor algorithm error-corrected the raw reads and collapsed the reads into unique sequences, merging closely related sequences to remove PCR and sequencing errors. Alignment of CDR3 sequences to IMGT reference sequences was used to assign V, D and J gene segments. Each retained sequence needed at least a six-nucleotide match to both a V gene segment and a J gene segment. Rearrangements were called productive when the CDR3 lacked stop codons and stayed in frame with V and J; all others were non-productive. CDR3 was defined by IMGT convention, running from the second conserved V-encoded cysteine to the conserved J-encoded phenylalanine. The earlier analysis of around 640 of the donors excluded sequences that lacked an unambiguous match to a single V gene segment. In an earlier analysis of approximately 590 of the donors, a V segment was called functional when productive rearrangements were above 56.7%, and segregating when the standard deviation between donors exceeded 5%. To diagnose cytomegalovirus status from the catalog of TCR beta chain sequences, a statistical classification framework was built. V and J gene assignment, in a later analysis, came from comparing TCR nucleotide sequences with IMGT/GENE-DB human TR gene sequences. The TCRdist pipeline was used in a later analysis to assign CDR3 sequences and most-parsimonious VDJ recombination scenarios. In a later analysis, every TCR beta chain was defined by the combination of its CDR3 amino acid sequence and its V-gene family, and reads without a unique V-gene family were dropped. As a way to deal with suspected cross-contamination and a sequencing artifact, a later analysis dropped 640 or so nucleotide sequences that were highly shared and had low generation probability. In a later analysis, a clonal expansion index was calculated for each public chain from normalized within-repertoire ranks of inferred template counts. A later analysis computed generation probabilities with a VDJ recombination model fitted to out-of-frame rearrangements, and checked the results against IGoR. In a later analysis, hypergeometric tests were used to score TCR-TCR, TCR-HLA and TCR-CMV co-occurrence, with a repertoire-size bias correction applied to TCR pairs. In a later analysis, false discovery rates were estimated by permuting HLA or CMV assignments 20 times. In a later analysis, co-occurring TCRs were grouped using DBSCAN, with TCRdist sequence similarity added in when clustering inside HLA-allele-positive subsets. Repertoires with fewer than 30,000 or more than 120,000 public chains, plus five repertoires with anomalous nucleotide sharing, were excluded from co-occurrence clustering. TCRdb limited this immuneACCESS table to in-frame rearrangements with V and J called. A share of clones is missing; checked studies link under half to unresolved V genes, and the rest is unexplained. V and J calls and clone size are as listed in that table; D and trimming were resolved from the DNA. The sample includes about 96,000 clones, with about four fifths observed a single time. Together, the top ten hold around an eighth of the sample.

Study-wide findings and limitations: A later genetic analysis associated a missense DCLRE1C variant with V-gene and J-gene trimming of TCR beta chains, and an independent cohort replicated the association. According to a later genetic analysis, donors in an Asian-associated ancestry cluster had fewer N-insertions in productive TCRs than the roughly 700-donor mean. HLA typing was unavailable for some donors at each locus, so association tests used only the typed subset. In an earlier analysis of 587 of the donors, most TCR beta V segments appeared in productive rearrangements about 90% or about 30% of the time, broadly matching IMGT annotations. Some IMGT-functional V segments, including TRBV6-2 and TRBV6-3, could not be told apart with the 87-base-pair reads, so those segments were excluded. In the study, approximately 150 TCR beta chains were listed as associated with cytomegalovirus. In a later analysis, several top co-occurrence clusters were reported to appear linked to parvovirus B19, influenza, CMV and Epstein-Barr virus. In a later analysis, the rate of TCR association differed among HLA loci, with DRB1 alleles having the most associated TCRs and HLA-C alleles having the fewest. Correlated functional status among segregating V segments might reflect linkage disequilibrium, but an unknown experimental factor could not be ruled out. A further reported finding was that TCR beta sequences accurately predicted the HLA-A and HLA-B alleles for most subjects in the first cohort. Around 16 rarely observed V segments, including chromosome 9 orphons, were excluded from the earlier analysis of just under 600 of the donors because counts were too low. Most CMV-associated TCR beta chains appeared to be HLA-restricted in a later analysis, and the HLA associations seemed to be driven largely by CMV exposure. In a later analysis, about 16,000 TCR beta sequences were associated with specific HLA alleles at a false discovery rate of 0.05. The authors suggested that the approach could potentially be generalized to other disease states and immunological phenotypes. Most TCR sequences were observed very rarely across donors, whereas some public TCRs were present in many individuals. The cohort was sequenced for TCR beta chains only, and without alpha or paired-chain data the features that could be detected were limited. For the cohort, immune exposure information was limited to CMV serostatus. The sequencing pipeline was judged likely to have produced a cluster of highly shared sequence variants as a technical artifact. When HLA alleles, especially DR and DQ, strongly co-occurred, TCR associations were difficult to assign to individual alleles. In both the original and validation cohorts, the classifier was reported to diagnose cytomegalovirus status with high specificity and sensitivity. Compared with equally common non-associated chains, HLA-associated TCR beta chains in a later analysis were more clonally expanded and had lower generation probabilities. Presence/absence analyses assumed roughly uniform sequencing depth across donors, an assumption that may not hold. In vitro tests confirmed that a few of the cytomegalovirus-associated TCR beta chains recognize cytomegalovirus antigens.

What was sequenced was PBMCs. This chain joins TRBV27 to TRBJ2-1; the D gene is perhaps TRBD2, on 7 matching bases. The receptor's source is a woman aged 65 to 85 in good health and CMV-seropositive. The nucleotide sequence is TGTGCCAGCAGGGTGGGGGGGGCAGCGAATGAGCAGTTCTTC. It codes for CASRVGGAANEQFF.